This T cell receptor beta chain stems from a study of T cell changes during pregnancy in multiple sclerosis. The data were produced by immunoSEQ multiplex PCR, yet TCRdb's version contains in-frame clones alone and is incomplete. The sample holds roughly 45,000 clones, about 91% seen once. V was clipped by 2 bases and J by 7 bases; unmatched bases: 7. The CDR3 is 14 amino acids. Germline CDR1 and CDR2: MNHEY and SVGAGI. The chain has TRBV6-5 and TRBJ1-2, with 7 bases identical to TRBD1. The specimen comprised CD8+ T cells from peripheral blood mononuclear cells, sampled after pregnancy. The TCR was taken from a female donor with multiple sclerosis, enrolled in a pregnancy study. In nucleotides, the CDR3 is TGTGCCAGCAGTTACAATCAAGGGGGCGGTGGCTACACCTTC. Residues: CASSYNQGGGGYTF.